This T cell receptor (beta chain) was captured in a study of cytomegalovirus exposure and HLA in healthy donors (dated by TCRdb to 2015 to 2018). Turning to the overall study: An earlier analysis of 587 of the donors reported about 260 Gb of sequence data and 117 million unique TCR beta sequences obtained from 180 million or so T cells. An early release covering roughly 600 HLA-typed donors comprised about 300 gigabases of sequencing data and some 79 million unique TCR sequences. Of the approximately 400 genotyped donors, approximately 83% fell in the genetic ancestry cluster associated with self-reported Caucasian donors. The study was designed to test whether signatures of past pathogen exposure could be identified by cataloging public T cell receptors. The study used immunosequencing to profile the T cell repertoires of 600 to 850 subjects and linked those repertoires to cytomegalovirus serostatus. Along with the roughly 610-subject first cohort, a separate validation cohort of 120 different subjects was used. To predict cytomegalovirus infection status, the study brought together high-throughput TCR immunosequencing, statistical association of individual TCRs with disease status, and machine learning. To study patterns of TCR occurrence, a later analysis re-analyzed previously published TCR beta repertoires from just over 650 donors and added high-resolution HLA genotyping. Rather than using new phenotypic data, the later analysis identified candidate immune exposures from TCR beta sequences and from how often those sequences occurred across donors. An earlier analysis of several hundred of the donors applied high-throughput TCR beta sequencing to assess whether each TCR beta V gene segment acted as functional or pseudogenic. Donor age, sex, ethnicity and CMV serostatus were compiled alongside the repertoire data. A later genetic analysis used genome-wide SNP genotypes for about 65% of the roughly 670 donors, treating that subset as a discovery cohort. All discovery cohort repertoires had been generated on a single sequencing platform. HLA typing included class I and class II loci at four-digit resolution. Typing coverage varied by locus: roughly 629-630 donors for A, B, C, DRB1 and DQB1; under 550 for DQA1; over 600 for DPA1; under 490 for DPB1. Because of strong linkage in the cohort, a few DR-DQ haplotypes were treated as single units for association and clustering. Across some 400 genotyped donors of the cohort, an average of about 200,000 unique TCR beta nucleotide sequences per donor were sequenced, and approximately 19% of those sequences were non-productive. Broader findings and caveats from the paper: Most TCR sequences were observed very rarely across donors, whereas some public TCRs were present in many individuals. Approximately 18 rarely observed V segments, including chromosome 9 orphons, were excluded from the earlier analysis of a few hundred of the donors because counts were too low. A few of the identified cytomegalovirus-associated TCR beta chains were confirmed in vitro to be specific for cytomegalovirus antigens. The classifier was reported to diagnose cytomegalovirus status with high specificity and sensitivity in both the original and validation cohorts. An earlier analysis of some 590 of the donors showed that most TCR beta V segments appeared in productive rearrangements either about 87% or about 30% of the time, which broadly matched IMGT annotations. The authors suggested that the approach could potentially be extended to other disease states and immunological phenotypes. Assigning TCR associations to individual alleles was difficult when HLA alleles, especially DR and DQ, strongly co-occurred. A total of 150 to 200 TCR beta chains were listed by the study as associated with cytomegalovirus. Because some donors lacked HLA typing at each locus, the association tests relied only on the typed subset. Correlated functional status among segregating V segments might be attributable to linkage disequilibrium, but an unknown experimental factor could not be ruled out. A later analysis reported that several top co-occurrence clusters appeared linked to parvovirus B19, influenza, CMV and Epstein-Barr virus. A further reported finding was that TCR beta sequences accurately predicted the HLA-A and HLA-B alleles for most subjects in the first cohort. For the cohort, immune exposure information was limited to CMV serostatus. Presence/absence analyses assumed roughly uniform sequencing depth across donors, an assumption that may not hold. According to a later analysis, TCR association rates differed among HLA loci, with DRB1 alleles showing the most associated TCRs and HLA-C alleles showing the fewest. Compared with the roughly 670-donor mean, donors in an Asian-associated ancestry cluster had fewer N-insertions in productive TCRs, according to a later genetic analysis. Most CMV-associated TCR beta chains appeared to be HLA-restricted in a later analysis, and the HLA associations seemed to be driven largely by CMV exposure. A later analysis found that HLA-associated TCR beta chains were more clonally expanded and had lower generation probabilities than equally common non-associated chains. This cohort had only TCR beta chains sequenced, and the lack of alpha or paired-chain data limited which features could be detected. V-gene and J-gene trimming of TCR beta chains was associated with a missense DCLRE1C variant in a later genetic analysis, and the association was replicated in an independent cohort. At a false discovery rate of 0.05, a later analysis linked roughly 17,000 TCR beta sequences to specific HLA alleles. Some IMGT-functional V segments, including TRBV6-2 and TRBV6-3, could not be told apart with the 87-base-pair reads, so those segments were excluded. A cluster of highly shared sequence variants was judged likely to be a technical artifact of the sequencing pipeline.

The CDR3 runs 17 amino acids, cysteine and phenylalanine included. Only CDR3 DNA remains: 51 bases, in frame from the first base. CDR1 and CDR2, per the germline V gene, are SGHDT and YYEEEE. V is trimmed back by 4 bases and J by 5 bases, and the junction contains 17 bases that no gene match accounts for. The cohort was made up of 666 healthy bone marrow donors. All cohort members were sampled while nominally healthy, although unrecorded immune exposures were likely present. The donor was CMV seropositive and belonged to the group of 270 or so seropositive cohort members. A peripheral blood sample was collected from each donor, and TCR beta sequencing was performed on peripheral blood mononuclear cells. The Qiagen DNeasy Blood Extraction Kit was used to extract genomic DNA from the blood cell samples. On this clone itself: What this receptor recognizes is not known. Within one base of it there is no much larger clone, and no base qualities were kept.

Library generation was performed with the immunoSEQ multiplex PCR assay. A mixture of 60 forward primers for TCR Vbeta segments and 13 reverse primers for TCR Jbeta segments was used in the multiplex PCR. The CDR3 region of rearranged TCR beta genes was amplified from genomic DNA by a multiplex PCR assay. On the Illumina HiSeq System, the amplified TCR beta libraries were sequenced as 87-base-pair reads. As for the original processing: In a later analysis, 77 million or so unique TCR beta chains were counted across the 690 or so repertoires, and approximately 11 million of these chains were shared by at least two donors. Raw reads were error-corrected and collapsed into unique sequences by a nearest-neighbor algorithm in which closely related sequences were merged to remove PCR and sequencing errors. V, D and J gene segments were assigned by aligning CDR3 sequences to IMGT reference sequences. For a sequence to be retained, a match of at least six nucleotides to both a V gene segment and a J gene segment was required. Rearrangements were classified as productive when the CDR3 lacked stop codons and remained in frame with V and J, and all other rearrangements were classified as non-productive. CDR3 was defined by IMGT convention, running from the second conserved V-encoded cysteine to the conserved J-encoded phenylalanine. In an earlier analysis of around 540 of the donors, sequences lacking an unambiguous match to a single V gene segment were excluded. In an earlier analysis of some 590 of the donors, a V segment was called functional when productive rearrangements were above 56.7%, and segregating when the standard deviation between donors exceeded 5%. A statistical classification framework was built for diagnosing cytomegalovirus status from the catalog of TCR beta chain sequences. In a later analysis, V and J genes were assigned by comparing TCR nucleotide sequences against IMGT/GENE-DB human TR gene sequences. In a later analysis, CDR3 sequences and most-parsimonious VDJ recombination scenarios were assigned using the TCRdist pipeline. In a later analysis, each TCR beta chain was defined by its CDR3 amino acid sequence together with its V-gene family, and reads without a unique V-gene family were excluded. A later analysis removed several hundred highly shared, low-generation-probability nucleotide sequences to deal with suspected cross-contamination and a sequencing artifact. In a later analysis, a clonal expansion index for each public chain was calculated from normalized within-repertoire ranks of inferred template counts. A later analysis computed generation probabilities with a VDJ recombination model fitted to out-of-frame rearrangements, and checked the results against IGoR. Hypergeometric tests were used in a later analysis to score TCR-TCR, TCR-HLA and TCR-CMV co-occurrence, with a repertoire-size bias correction applied to the TCR pairs. A later analysis estimated false discovery rates by permuting HLA or CMV assignments 20 times. In a later analysis, co-occurring TCRs were grouped with DBSCAN, and TCRdist sequence similarity was added when clustering was performed within HLA-allele-positive subsets. For co-occurrence clustering, repertoires with fewer than 30,000 or more than 120,000 public chains were excluded, along with 4 to 6 repertoires with anomalous nucleotide sharing. As stored in TCRdb, this immuneACCESS dataset retains in-frame rearrangements with V and J assigned. A fraction of the clones does not appear; measured against another copy, unresolved V genes explain less than half of the discrepancy, and the remainder lacks a known reason. V, J and clone size are taken as reported in that table, and D and trimming were inferred from the DNA itself. The table for this sample lists 80,000 to 100,000 clones; approximately 71% of them were counted only once. The ten biggest clones cover about 16% of the sample.

The chain was built from TRBV5-6 and TRBJ1-2; TRBD1 agrees with 7 junctional bases. The sample consisted of PBMCs. The TCR comes from a woman aged 18 to 35 in good health and CMV-seropositive. The DNA sequence is as follows: TGTGCCAGCAGCCAAGGTGGGACAGTCTTCTCGAATTATGGCTACACCTTC. This gives the protein CASSQGGTVFSNYGYTF.